The present TCR beta chain was sequenced within a study of blood T cell repertoires in COVID-19. Study-wide context: Acute and convalescent COVID-19 samples came from the United States, Italy and Spain. From T cells, B-cell-depleted T cells, or PBMCs came the material, which was cDNA or gDNA.

Seattle researchers signed up patients amid active infection and tracked them longitudinally. The CDR3 contains 11 residues. In germline, CDR1 is ENHRY, CDR2 SYGVKD. V lost 5 bases and J 5 bases, leaving 5 bases between the germline ends. In the authors' methods: Amplification of reference gene primers provided the estimated nucleated cell counts. This table comes from immunoSEQ multiplex PCR, and its TCRdb copy is limited to in-frame clones, with some not included. Clonal size and the V and J genes are those of that table, whereas D and trimming came from the DNA. The table has 200,000 or so clones, about 83% seen once.

Source material: peripheral blood. The clonotype originates from a person aged 70 to 80 with COVID-19, enrolled during active disease. The rearrangement joins TRBV10-3 to TRBJ2-3; maybe TRBD1 (5 bases). This CDR3 reads CAISQGDTQYF. CDR3 DNA: TGTGCCATCAGTCAGGGAGATACGCAGTATTTT.